The source of this T cell receptor (beta chain) is a study of identical twins. TCRdb reprocessed the 5' RACE reads with MiXCR, giving one entry per CDR3 protein. The sample carries around 480,000 distinct CDR3 sequences, 14% recorded once. These same data were also listed under a study on yellow fever vaccine responses in identical twins.

This receptor was obtained from a woman between 18 and 30 years old in good health. The specimen sequenced was CD4+ T cells sorted from blood.

The CDR3 DNA reads as TGTGCCAGCAGCCAGACTAGCGGGGGGCTTAGCTCCTACAATGAGCAGTTCTTC. This sequence encodes CASSQTSGGLSSYNEQFF. V usage is TRBV11-2 and J usage is TRBJ2-1, with 13 bases lining up with TRBD2. Germline V gene sequence: CDR1 SGHAT, CDR2 FQNNGV. The V segment lost 5 bases and the J segment 0 bases; nucleotides outside the gene matches: 7. There are 18 residues in the CDR3.